Below, 32 T cell receptor beta chains from the same sample are listed, as sequenced in a study of cytomegalovirus exposure and HLA in healthy donors. Amplification used 60 Vbeta primers and 13 Jbeta primers. Method: immunoSEQ multiplex PCR; TCRdb's copy keeps in-frame clones and lacks some. Here the sample spans about 140,000 clones, around 68% being singletons. Source material: PBMCs. The origin of the receptors is a young man in good health and CMV-seropositive.

This sequence joins TRBV27 and TRBJ1-2; 7 bases are a match to TRBD1. J was trimmed by 4 bases and V by 6 bases; bases with no gene match: 5. The germline V gene encodes CDR1 MNHEY and CDR2 SMNVEV (reference sequence). This CDR3 spans 13 amino acids. The CDR3 DNA reads TGTGCCAGCAGGGGGACAGAGGCCTATGGCTACACCTTC. Its protein product is CASRGTEAYGYTF.

The chain has TRBV5-6 and TRBJ1-5; 9 bases fit TRBD1. V lost 4 bases, J lost 6 bases, and 8 bases stayed unmatched. The CDR3 runs to 15 residues. Germline V lookup: CDR1 SGHDT, CDR2 YYEEEE. In DNA form, the CDR3 reads TGTGCCAGCAGCCATTCGACAGGGGGAGGTCAGCCCCAGCATTTT. Translation: CASSHSTGGGQPQHF.

This rearrangement joins TRBV5-1 to TRBJ2-3; TRBD2 might be the D (6 bases). The length of the CDR3 is 14 residues. Germline CDR1 and CDR2: SGHRS and YFSETQ. Trimming removed 2 bases at V and 6 bases at J, with 13 bases between. The CDR3 here is CASSFGVGGDTQYF. Written as DNA, the CDR3 is TGCGCCAGCAGCTTCGGCGTTGGGGGGGATACGCAGTATTTT.

The chain carries TRBV5-4 and TRBJ2-1, with TRBD1 as a possible D gene (6 bases). Germline loops: CDR1 SGHNT, CDR2 YYREEE (reference sequence). The ends were cut back, 1 base at V and 11 bases at J, with 10 bases in the middle. CDR3 length: 12 residues. This chain's CDR3 is CASSLYTGKQFF. Here the CDR3 DNA reads TGTGCCAGCAGCTTGTACACAGGGAAGCAGTTCTTC.

The chain has TRBV27 and TRBJ1-5; TRBD1 might be the D (5 bases). This CDR3 spans 15 amino acids. Per the germline V gene, CDR1 is MNHEY and CDR2 is SMNVEV (reference sequence). Trimming pared 6 bases from V and 0 bases from J, leaving 12 bases between. CDR3 region: CASSGGHFSNQPQHF. CDR3 DNA sequence: TGTGCCAGCAGCGGTGGACACTTTAGCAATCAGCCCCAGCATTTT.

The chain carries TRBV6-5 and TRBJ2-5, with a possible D match to TRBD1 (5 bases). The J call is doubtful: the DNA matches TRBJ2-7 better. The CDR3 spans 14 residues. Germline values: CDR1 MNHEY, CDR2 SVGAGI. The CDR3 loop reads CASSPADISYEQYF. The CDR3 DNA reads TGTGCCAGCAGTCCCGCGGACATTAGCTACGAGCAGTACTTC.

The J gene is TRBJ1-1, the V gene TRBV19, with a tentative D call TRBD1 (5 bases). Trimming removed 7 bases from V and 4 bases from J, with 22 bases in between. CDR3 length: 16 residues. The germline V gene encodes CDR1 LNHDA and CDR2 SQIVND (reference sequence). CDR3 amino acids: CASIPPDLSGVTEAFF. In DNA, the CDR3 is TGTGCCAGTATTCCCCCGGATCTCTCGGGGGTCACTGAAGCTTTCTTT.

The chain is built from TRBV4-1 and TRBJ2-4, with D perhaps matching TRBD1 (6 bases). The CDR3 runs to 16 residues. The germline V and J ends were trimmed by 1 base and 8 bases, with 18 bases remaining between them. In germline, CDR1 is MGHRA, CDR2 YSYEKL. CDR3 DNA sequence: TGCGCCAGCAGCCAAGCCTCAGGACAGTTTTCGGACATTCAGTACTTC. Protein sequence: CASSQASGQFSDIQYF.

V gene TRBV25-1 combines with J gene TRBJ1-1; a possible D gene is TRBD1 (6 bases). CDR1 is MGHDK, CDR2 SYGVNS, per germline. The germline V and J ends were trimmed by 8 bases and 6 bases, with 22 bases remaining between them. The CDR3 is made up of 15 amino acids. The CDR3 here is CASVPVRGGKAEAFF. As DNA, the CDR3 is TGTGCCAGCGTACCCGTACGGGGGGGCAAGGCTGAAGCTTTCTTT.

This chain links TRBV28 with TRBJ2-5; 12 nucleotides agree with TRBD2. The J segment lost 5 bases and the V segment lost 6 bases, leaving 4 bases of the junction unmatched. CDR1 is MDHEN, CDR2 SYDVKM, per germline. The CDR3 runs 14 residues. This CDR3 reads CASRPTSGGETQYF. For the CDR3, the DNA is TGTGCCAGCAGACCTACTAGCGGGGGGGAGACCCAGTACTTC.

Details on this clone: One junction end disagrees with the germline gene, perhaps due to a read error. The chain combines TRBV7-9 with TRBJ2-2; TRBD1 agrees at 10 bases. The CDR3 length is 16 residues. Looked up from germline, CDR1 is SEHNR and CDR2 is FQNEAQ (reference sequence). CDR3 loop: CSSSLWTGGNTGELFF. In DNA form, the CDR3 reads TGTTCCAGCAGCTTATGGACAGGGGGGAACACCGGGGAGCTGTTTTTT.

V gene TRBV5-4 combines with J gene TRBJ1-2; possibly TRBD1 for D (6 bases). The ends were cut back, 0 bases at V and 8 bases at J, with 20 bases in the middle. The CDR3 is made up of 16 amino acids. Germline V gives CDR1 SGHNT, CDR2 YYREEE (reference sequence). The CDR3 here is CASSLDLQGPRRGYTF. The CDR3 DNA reads TGTGCCAGCAGCTTGGATTTACAGGGTCCCCGAAGAGGCTACACCTTC.

This clone has just one count. In nucleotides, the CDR3 is TGTGCCAGCAGTGAAGGGACTAGCGGATACACAGATACGCAGTATTTT. Amino acid sequence: CASSEGTSGYTDTQYF. The chain employs TRBV6-1 and TRBJ2-3; TRBD2 aligns across 10 bases. V dropped 1 base and J dropped 2; count of bases not matched to a gene: 3. CDR1 is MNHNS, CDR2 SASEGT, per germline. This CDR3 comprises 16 residues.

Here the CDR3 DNA reads TGTGCCAGCTTTTCCGAGGGCTACAGCGGCGAGCAGTACTTC. Translating it yields CASFSEGYSGEQYF. The genes are TRBV2 and TRBJ2-7; weak D call: TRBD2 (5 bases). The ends were cut back, 8 bases at V and 6 bases at J, with 20 bases in the middle. The germline V gene encodes CDR1 SNHLY and CDR2 FYNNEI. The CDR3 extends over 14 amino acids. Complete variable domain (other parts from reference TRBV2 and TRBJ2-7): EPEVTQTPSHQVTQMGQEVILRCVPISNHLYFYWYRQILGQKVEFLVSFYNNEISEKSEIFDDQFSVERPDGSNFTLKIRSTKLEDSAMYFCASFSEGYSGEQYFGPGTRLTVT.

The gene calls are TRBV29-1 and TRBJ2-3; D is unresolved. The CDR3 spans 16 residues. Germline V gene lookup returns CDR1 SQVTM and CDR2 ANQGSEA. V was cut by 0 bases and J by 4 bases, with 17 bases left in between. Here the CDR3 DNA reads TGCAGCGTTGAAGATGTGACCTACACGGGTGCAGATACGCAGTATTTT. It is translated as CSVEDVTYTGADTQYF.

The chain employs TRBV9 and TRBJ1-1, with D possibly being TRBD1 (6 bases). The ends were cut back, 10 bases at V and 5 bases at J, with 12 bases in the middle. This CDR3 has 11 residues. The germline V gene has CDR1 SGDLS and CDR2 YYNGEE. The CDR3 spells CASEGVTEAFF. DNA of the CDR3: TGTGCCTCCGAGGGGGTAACTGAAGCTTTCTTT.

This clone appeared a single time. The chain joins TRBV7-8 to TRBJ2-2; 13 bases agree with TRBD2. V lost 1 base, J lost 2 bases, and 7 bases stayed unmatched. The CDR3 loop spans 19 amino acids. Germline assignment: CDR1 SGHVS and CDR2 FQNEAQ. The CDR3 coding sequence is TGTGCCAGCAGCTTAGGTGGACTAGCGGGAGAATCCAACACCGGGGAGCTGTTTTTT. Residues: CASSLGGLAGESNTGELFF.

This clone was recorded only once. This chain connects TRBV4-1 to TRBJ1-5; no clear D gene. CDR1 is MGHRA, CDR2 YSYEKL, per germline. CDR3 length: 15 residues. V lost 3 bases to trimming and J lost 1 base, with 10 bases between them. The DNA of the CDR3 is TGCGCCAGCAGCCAGAATAGAGAAAGCAATCAGCCCCAGCATTTT. Amino acids: CASSQNRESNQPQHF.

The V call is TRBV5-4, the J call TRBJ1-3; maybe TRBD1 (5 bases). The CDR3 totals 15 residues. Looked up from germline, CDR1 is SGHNT and CDR2 is YYREEE (reference sequence). Trimming removed 2 bases from V and 7 bases from J, with 16 bases in between. The CDR3, as DNA: TGTGCCAGCAGCTTTGGCAGGGCCGGGGGGAACACCATATATTTT. Translation: CASSFGRAGGNTIYF.

DNA for the CDR3: TGTGCCTGGAGGGACTTCTTGGAAGCTTTCTTT. It yields the protein CAWRDFLEAFF. V and J are TRBV30 and TRBJ1-1; D is unclear. In germline, CDR1 is GTSNPN, CDR2 SVGIG (reference sequence). There are 11 residues in the CDR3. Trimming took 3 bases from V and 8 from J, leaving 10 bases between them.

This clone showed up just a few times. This chain uses TRBV13 with TRBJ1-1, with D perhaps matching TRBD1 (5 bases). V was clipped by 6 bases and J by 1 base, with 9 bases between them. This CDR3 contains 13 residues. Germline lookup yields CDR1 PRHDT and CDR2 FYEKMQ (reference sequence). The CDR3 sequence is CASRITGNTEAFF. The CDR3 DNA is TGTGCCAGCAGGATTACAGGGAACACTGAAGCTTTCTTT.

The rearrangement joins TRBV7-9 to TRBJ2-1, with 10 bases that match TRBD1. The germline gives CDR1 SEHNR, CDR2 FQNEAQ (reference sequence). The trim removed 1 base at V and 6 bases at J, leaving 3 bases unmatched. The CDR3 consists of 15 residues. The chain's CDR3 is CASSLGGQGINEQFF. The CDR3 DNA reads as TGTGCCAGCAGCTTAGGGGGACAGGGGATCAATGAGCAGTTCTTC.

The rearrangement uses TRBV19 and TRBJ2-7, with TRBD1 as a possible D gene (7 bases). CDR3 length: 15 amino acids. The V end lost 5 bases, the J end lost 3 bases, and 17 bases lay between the germline ends. Germline V gene sequence: CDR1 LNHDA, CDR2 SQIVND (reference sequence). The CDR3: CASSSSGGFRYEQYF. The CDR3 coding sequence is TGTGCCAGTAGTTCCTCAGGGGGGTTTCGCTACGAGCAGTACTTC. Complete variable domain (other parts from reference TRBV19 and TRBJ2-7): DGGITQSPKYLFRKEGQNVTLSCEQNLNHDAMYWYRQDPGQGLRLIYYSQIVNDFQKGDIAEGYSVSREKKESFPLTVTSAQKNPTAFYLCASSSSGGFRYEQYFGPGTRLTVT.

This clone is a singleton in its sample. This sequence joins TRBV9 and TRBJ2-2; no clear D gene. Germline V lookup: CDR1 SGDLS, CDR2 YYNGEE. The V and J ends lost 4 bases and 4 bases respectively, with 8 bases between them. CDR3 length: 13 residues. As DNA, the CDR3 is TGTGCCAGCAGCCCCCCGGGCACCGGGGAGCTGTTTTTT. Protein: CASSPPGTGELFF.

The J gene is TRBJ2-7, the V gene TRBV10-3; 8 bases match TRBD1. Germline CDR1 is ENHRY and CDR2 is SYGVKD. With V trimmed by 6 bases and J by 3 bases, 4 bases remained unmatched. This CDR3 contains 13 residues. The CDR3 sequence is CAIRTGENYEQYF. The CDR3 coding sequence is TGTGCCATCAGGACAGGGGAGAACTACGAGCAGTACTTC.

The chain combines TRBV7-3 with TRBJ2-1; 9 bases line up with TRBD2. Germline CDR1 SGHTA, CDR2 FQGTGA. The CDR3 is made up of 15 amino acids. After removal of 5 bases from V and 3 bases from J, the junction contained 5 bases not matched to a gene. The CDR3 sequence is CASSPGLASYNEQFF. Written as DNA, the CDR3 is TGTGCCAGCAGCCCCGGACTAGCGAGCTACAATGAGCAGTTCTTC.

This sequence joins TRBV20-1 and TRBJ2-7; D might be TRBD1 (5 bases). This CDR3 spans 10 amino acids. Germline-derived CDR1 and CDR2 are DFQATT and SNEGSKA (reference sequence). Trimming cost V 8 bases and J 5 bases, with 10 bases left between them. CDR3 in DNA: TGCAGTACGACGGACAACGAGCAGTACTTC. Its protein product is CSTTDNEQYF.

This chain joins TRBV7-9 and TRBJ1-2, with unresolved D. The CDR3 length is 14 residues. CDR1 is SEHNR and CDR2 is FQNEAQ in the germline V gene (reference sequence). Trimming left V 5 bases short and J 7 bases short, with 17 bases between. This chain's CDR3 is CASSPSRGNGGYTF. CDR3 nucleotide sequence: TGTGCCAGCAGCCCCTCGCGGGGTAATGGTGGCTACACCTTC.

The chain links TRBV5-5 to TRBJ2-7, with TRBD1 identical over 9 bases. Germline assignment: CDR1 SGHKS and CDR2 YYEKEE (reference sequence). The CDR3 totals 13 residues. Germline trimming cut 4 bases from V and 6 bases from J; bases unmatched to any gene: 5. CDR3 DNA: TGTGCCAGCAGCCGGGACAGGGTCGGCGAGCAGTACTTC. Amino acids: CASSRDRVGEQYF.

This clone occurred once. The chain combines TRBV5-1 with TRBJ2-7, with TRBD1 matching over 9 bases. The germline CDR1 and CDR2 sequences are SGHRS and YFSETQ. The CDR3 runs 15 residues. Trimming took 4 bases from V and 4 from J; bases not matched to a gene: 9. In DNA, the CDR3 is TGCGCCAGCAGCCCGGTACAGGGGGCGGTTTACGAGCAGTACTTC. Encoded protein: CASSPVQGAVYEQYF.

The rearrangement uses TRBV4-2 and TRBJ1-5, with 7 bases fitting TRBD1. The trim removed 4 bases at V and 0 bases at J, leaving 6 bases unmatched. The CDR3 is made up of 16 amino acids. Looked up from germline, CDR1 is LGHNA and CDR2 is YNFKEQ. CDR3 amino acids: CASSPGRGHSNQPQHF. The CDR3 DNA is TGTGCCAGCAGCCCGGGTAGGGGGCATAGCAATCAGCCCCAGCATTTT.

A few counts support this clone. The rearrangement links TRBV7-9 to TRBJ1-2; a possible D gene is TRBD1 (6 bases). Germline CDR1 reads SEHNR; CDR2 reads FQNEAQ (reference sequence). V was shortened by 5 bases and J by 4 bases, with 26 bases between the two germline ends. The CDR3 consists of 18 residues. This CDR3 reads CASSLPGAVALNLYGYTF. The CDR3 DNA reads TGTGCCAGCAGCCTCCCAGGGGCGGTGGCCCTGAACCTCTATGGCTACACCTTC.